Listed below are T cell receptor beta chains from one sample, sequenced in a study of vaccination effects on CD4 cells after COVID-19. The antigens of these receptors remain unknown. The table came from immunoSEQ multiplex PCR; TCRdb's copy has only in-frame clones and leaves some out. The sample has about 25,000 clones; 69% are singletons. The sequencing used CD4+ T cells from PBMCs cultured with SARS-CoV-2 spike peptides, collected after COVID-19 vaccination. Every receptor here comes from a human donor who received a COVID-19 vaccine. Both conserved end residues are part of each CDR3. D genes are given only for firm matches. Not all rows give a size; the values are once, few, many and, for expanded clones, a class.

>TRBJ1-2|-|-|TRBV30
TGTGCCTGGAGTCAAGGACTCCGGGTCGGCTACACCTTC
CAWSQGLRVGYTF
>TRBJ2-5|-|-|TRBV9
TGTGCCAGCAGCACTCGGGCCTTACTGCAAGAGACCCAGTACTTC
CASSTRALLQETQYF
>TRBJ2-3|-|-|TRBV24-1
TGTGCCACCAGTCACGGGAGTAGGACAGATACGCAGTATTTT
CATSHGSRTDTQYF
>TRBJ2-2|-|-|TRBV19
TGTGCCAGTAGTAGCAGGGGGGACACCGGGGAGCTGTTTTTT
CASSSRGDTGELFF
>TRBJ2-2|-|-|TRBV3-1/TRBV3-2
TGTGCCAGCAGCCCTGGGACCACCACGGGGGAGCTGTTTTTT
CASSPGTTTGELFF
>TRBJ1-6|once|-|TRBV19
TGTGCCAGTAGTATTGGCCCGGGACCAGGGGAATCACCCCTCCACTTT
CASSIGPGPGESPLHF
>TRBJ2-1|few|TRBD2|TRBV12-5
TGTGCTAGTGGTCTCCGGGCTAGCGGGGGGGCCGTGGGTGAGCAGTTCTTC
CASGLRASGGAVGEQFF
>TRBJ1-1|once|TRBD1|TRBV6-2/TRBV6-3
TGTGCCAGCAGTAACAGGGGCCGGATGAACACTGAAGCTTTCTTT
CASSNRGRMNTEAFF
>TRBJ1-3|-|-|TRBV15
TGTGCCACCAGCAGAGGCAGCTCTGGAAACACCATATATTTT
CATSRGSSGNTIYF
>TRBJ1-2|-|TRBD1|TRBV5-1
TGCGCCAGCAGCTTGGACCCTGGGACAGCCTATGGCTACACCTTC
CASSLDPGTAYGYTF
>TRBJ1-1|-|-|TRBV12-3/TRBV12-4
TGTGCCAGCGGTAAAATGAACACTGAAGCTTTCTTT
CASGKMNTEAFF
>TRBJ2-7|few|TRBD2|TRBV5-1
TGCGCCAGCAGCTCGGGGACTAGCGGGATCTACGAGCAGTACTTC
CASSSGTSGIYEQYF
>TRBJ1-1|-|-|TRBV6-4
TGTGCCAGCAGTGACCCCCCTGAAGCTTTCTTT
CASSDPPEAFF
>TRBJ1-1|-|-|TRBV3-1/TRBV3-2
TGTGCCAGCCACCAGGAAGGGATCAACACTGAAGCTTTCTTT
CASHQEGINTEAFF
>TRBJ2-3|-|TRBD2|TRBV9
TGTGCCAGCAGCGATCCGGGACTAGCGGTATGGTTAGGGACAGATACGCAGTATTTT
CASSDPGLAVWLGTDTQYF
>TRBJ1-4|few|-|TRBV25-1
TGTGCCAGCAGTGAACTATGGGGGACTAATGAAAAACTGTTTTTT
CASSELWGTNEKLFF
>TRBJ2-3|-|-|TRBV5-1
TGCGCCAGCAGCTTGTTTATGGTCAGCACAGATACGCAGTATTTT
CASSLFMVSTDTQYF
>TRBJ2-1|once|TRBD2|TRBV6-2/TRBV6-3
TGTGCCAGCAGATACGGGGGACTAGCGGGGGGTGATGAGCAGTTCTTC
CASRYGGLAGGDEQFF
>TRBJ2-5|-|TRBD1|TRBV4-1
TGCGCCAGCAGCCAAGGGCCTTCCCGGGACAGCCCCAAGGGAGAGACCCAGTACTTC
CASSQGPSRDSPKGETQYF
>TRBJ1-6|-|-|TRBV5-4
TGTGCCAGCAGCTTCAGCGAGGGGGGTTCACCCCTCCACTTT
CASSFSEGGSPLHF
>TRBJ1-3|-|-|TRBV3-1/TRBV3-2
TGTGCCAGCAGCCAAGTACCGGGTGCCGGGAACTCTGGAAACACCATATATTTT
CASSQVPGAGNSGNTIYF
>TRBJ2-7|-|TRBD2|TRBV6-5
TGTGCCAGCAGTCGTCCCGGGACTAGCGACTACGAGCAGTACTTC
CASSRPGTSDYEQYF
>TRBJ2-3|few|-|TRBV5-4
TGTGCCAGCAGCAGGCAGGGCGCAGATACGCAGTATTTT
CASSRQGADTQYF
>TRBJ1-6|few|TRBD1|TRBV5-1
TGCGCCAGCAGCGAGGGACAGGGATATTCACCCCTCCACTTT
CASSEGQGYSPLHF
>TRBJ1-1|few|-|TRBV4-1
TGCGCCAGCAGCCAAATACACCCGCCGCCTGAAGCTTTCTTT
CASSQIHPPPEAFF
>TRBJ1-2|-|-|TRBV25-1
TGTGCCAGCAGTGAATCGGACAACTATGGCTACACCTTC
CASSESDNYGYTF
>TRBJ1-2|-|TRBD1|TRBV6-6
TGTGCCAGCAGTTCGTATGACACAGGGGAATACTATGGCTACACCTTC
CASSSYDTGEYYGYTF
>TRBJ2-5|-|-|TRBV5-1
TGCGCCAGCAGCTTGGAGGGGATCGCGGGAACACCGAAGTACTTC
CASSLEGIAGTPKYF
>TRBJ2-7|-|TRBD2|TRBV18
TGTGCCAGCTCACCGGCCGGGACTAGCTATATCCTCCACGAGCAGTACTTC
CASSPAGTSYILHEQYF
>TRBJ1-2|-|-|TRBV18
TGTGCCAGCTCACCCGCGACAGACTCTAACTATGGCTACACCTTC
CASSPATDSNYGYTF
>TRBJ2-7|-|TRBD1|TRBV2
TGTGCCAGCAACTCGGGACAGACCTACGAGCAGTACTTC
CASNSGQTYEQYF
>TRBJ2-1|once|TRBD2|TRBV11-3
TGTGCCAGCAGCTTAACGGGGGGTGAGCAGTTCTTC
CASSLTGGEQFF
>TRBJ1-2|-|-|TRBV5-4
TGTGCCAGCAGCTTGGACAGGGTTAGGGGCTACACCTTC
CASSLDRVRGYTF
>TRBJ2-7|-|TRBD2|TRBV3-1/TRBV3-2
TGTGCCAGCAGCCCCACTAGCGGGAGGACCTACGAGCAGTACTTC
CASSPTSGRTYEQYF
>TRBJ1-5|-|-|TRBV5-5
TGTGCCAGCAGCTATCGCTCGGGCGGTGATTATCAGCCCCAGCATTTT
CASSYRSGGDYQPQHF
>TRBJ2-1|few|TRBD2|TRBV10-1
TGCGCCAGCAGTGAGCCTAGCGGGGATTCCTACAATGAGCAGTTCTTC
CASSEPSGDSYNEQFF
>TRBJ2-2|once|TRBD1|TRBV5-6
TGTGCCAGCAGCTTGTACCACCGGACAGGGAGAGCTGCCGGGGAGCTGTTTTTT
CASSLYHRTGRAAGELFF
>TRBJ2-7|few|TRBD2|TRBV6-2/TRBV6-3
TGTGCCAGCAGTTCTCCGCCCGGATTCAGGGAGGGCTCCTACGAGCAGTACTTC
CASSSPPGFREGSYEQYF
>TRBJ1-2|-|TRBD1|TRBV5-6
TGTGCCAGCAGCTCGGGACAGAACTATGGCTACACCTTC
CASSSGQNYGYTF
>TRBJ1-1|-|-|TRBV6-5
TGTGCCAGCAAGAGGGGGGTGGACACTGAAGCTTTCTTT
CASKRGVDTEAFF
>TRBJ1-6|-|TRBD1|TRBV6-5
TGTGCCAGCAGTCTCCGGGACAGGGATTCACCCCTCCACTTT
CASSLRDRDSPLHF
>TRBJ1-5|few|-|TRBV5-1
TGCGCCAGCAGCCCGGAGGGGGGCCCTAATCAGCCCCAGCATTTT
CASSPEGGPNQPQHF
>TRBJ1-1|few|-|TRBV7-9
TGTGCCAGCAGCTTAGGGTCAGGGTTGAACACTGAAGCTTTCTTT
CASSLGSGLNTEAFF
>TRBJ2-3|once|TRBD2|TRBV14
TGTGCCAGCAGCCGGACTAGCCCCCCAGATACGCAGTATTTT
CASSRTSPPDTQYF
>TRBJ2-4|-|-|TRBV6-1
TGTGCCAGCAGTGAAGATTATGGAGTTGTAGTAAACATTCAGTACTTC
CASSEDYGVVVNIQYF
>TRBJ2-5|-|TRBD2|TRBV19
TGTGCCAGTAGTGTCGGGCTAGCGGGAGACCAGTACTTC
CASSVGLAGDQYF
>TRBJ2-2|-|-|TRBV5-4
TGTGCCAGCAGCCCCCCGGCTAGCACGAACACCGGGGAGCTGTTTTTT
CASSPPASTNTGELFF
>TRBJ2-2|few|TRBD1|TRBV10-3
TGTGCCATCCGGGGACAGGGGAACACCGGGGAGCTGTTTTTT
CAIRGQGNTGELFF
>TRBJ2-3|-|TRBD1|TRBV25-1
TGTGCCAGCAGTGGTCGACAGGGGGTAGGGACAGATACGCAGTATTTT
CASSGRQGVGTDTQYF
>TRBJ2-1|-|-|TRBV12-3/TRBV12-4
TGTGCCAGCAGTTGGTACAATGAGCAGTTCTTC
CASSWYNEQFF
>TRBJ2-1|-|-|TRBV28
TGTGCCAGCGTGGAAAGCTCCTACAATGAGCAGTTCTTC
CASVESSYNEQFF
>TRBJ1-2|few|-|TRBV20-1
TGCAGTGCTAGAGCGGGGTACGGCTACACCTTC
CSARAGYGYTF
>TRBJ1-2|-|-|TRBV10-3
TGTGCCATCCCAGACTGGGGGGCCTATGGCTACACCTTC
CAIPDWGAYGYTF
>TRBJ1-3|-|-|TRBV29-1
TGCAGCGTTGCCCCTCAAGGGAGAGGAAACACCATATATTTT
CSVAPQGRGNTIYF
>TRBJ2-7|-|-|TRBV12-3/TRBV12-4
TGTGCCAGCAGTCTTAGCGTTGCCTACGAGCAGTACTTC
CASSLSVAYEQYF
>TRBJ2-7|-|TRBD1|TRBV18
TGTGCCAGCTCACCAGGTGACAGGGGCTACGAGCAGTACTTC
CASSPGDRGYEQYF
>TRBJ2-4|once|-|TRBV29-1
TGCAGCGTAGCAGGGGGGGCCGGTAGAGAAAACATTCAGTACTTC
CSVAGGAGRENIQYF